A selection of T cell receptor beta chains follows, all from one sample in a study of shared T cell receptors in the human thymus. The repertoire was sequenced with immunoSEQ multiplex PCR; TCRdb's copy has only in-frame clones and lacks some. The top ten clones hold 0.0085% to 0.012% of a sample with some 720,000 clones, around 89% of them seen once. The same specimen was also included in a second study, on human thymus T cells.

The specimen sequenced was thymocytes. Every receptor here comes from a boy under three years old with a congenital heart defect. The CDR3 runs from the conserved cysteine through the conserved F or W. The order of the fields is CDR3 DNA, CDR3 protein, CDR3 length, J gene, clone size, D gene, V gene. The D gene is left open where the match is weak. The size field is filled for only some rows; it gives once, few, many or a size class.

TGTGCCAGTAGTAGTAGTATTCCAGATACGCAGTATTTT,CASSSSIPDTQYF,13,TRBJ2-3,NA,NA,TRBV19
TGTGCCAGCAGCCAAGTTTGGTCTTCACGGACAGTCAACACCGGGGAGCTGTTTTTT,CASSQVWSSRTVNTGELFF,19,TRBJ2-2,once,NA,TRBV4-2
TGTGCCAGCAGCGTGAGTAGCGGGGGCCGAGATACGCAGTATTTT,CASSVSSGGRDTQYF,15,TRBJ2-3,NA,TRBD2,TRBV9
TGTGCCAGCCAGACAGGGGAAGGATACGAGCAGTACTTC,CASQTGEGYEQYF,13,TRBJ2-7,once,TRBD1,TRBV28
TGCGCCAGCAGCTTGGTCTTGAAGACTTCCCCGGCGAACACCGGGGAGCTGTTTTTT,CASSLVLKTSPANTGELFF,19,TRBJ2-2,NA,NA,TRBV5-1
TGTGCCAGCAGCACGACAGGGGGAAAAGCTTTCTTT,CASSTTGGKAFF,12,TRBJ1-1,NA,TRBD1,TRBV7-9
TGTGCCAGCAGCCAAGATGGGCGGGAGGGCCAAGAGACCCAGTACTTC,CASSQDGREGQETQYF,16,TRBJ2-5,NA,TRBD2,TRBV4-2
TGTGCCACCAGCAGAAACCCGACAGGGTTCTGGGGAACTGAAGCTTTCTTT,CATSRNPTGFWGTEAFF,17,TRBJ1-1,NA,TRBD1,TRBV15
TGCGCCAGCAGCTTGATCAGCGGGGTCCTATACCATTTCTTC,CASSLISGVLYHFF,14,TRBJ2-1,once,TRBD2,TRBV5-1
TGCGCCAGCAGCCAGGGCCGGGGCGGGAAGACCTACGAGCAGTACTTC,CASSQGRGGKTYEQYF,16,TRBJ2-7,NA,NA,TRBV4-3
TGTGCCAGCAGCCCGGTACTAGCACAAGAGACCCAGTACTTC,CASSPVLAQETQYF,14,TRBJ2-5,NA,NA,TRBV5-6
TGTGCCAGCAGCCAAGTCGGTTCTCGCGGGACTAGCGACGAGCAGTACTTC,CASSQVGSRGTSDEQYF,17,TRBJ2-7,NA,TRBD2,TRBV4-2
TGTGCCAGCAGCTTAACGTGCGTCCAGGAAGACACCGGGGAGCTGTTTTTT,CASSLTCVQEDTGELFF,17,TRBJ2-2,NA,NA,TRBV7-3
TGTGCCAGCAGCTTACGGGACAGGGCCTACGAGCAGTACTTC,CASSLRDRAYEQYF,14,TRBJ2-7,NA,TRBD1,TRBV7-2